This T cell receptor (beta chain) was retrieved from a study of cytomegalovirus exposure and HLA in healthy donors. Study summary: An earlier analysis found 100 million or so unique TCR beta sequences from approximately 200 million T cells. Study-level points and caveats: Confirmation in vitro established that a few CMV-associated chains were specific for CMV antigens. TCR beta V- and J-gene trimming was later associated with a missense DCLRE1C variant. Associated with cytomegalovirus, according to the listing, were some 180 TCR beta chains.

V was pared by 0 bases and J by 8 bases, with 3 bases of the junction left unmatched. This CDR3 has 13 amino acids. CDR1 is SGHRS and CDR2 is YFSETQ in the germline V gene. Both 60 Vbeta primers and 13 Jbeta primers went into the PCR. Here immunoSEQ multiplex PCR was the method, and the copy in TCRdb shows in-frame clones only, minus some. Here the sample spans around 230,000 clones, 85% being singletons. This clone appeared a single time. Its specificity is not known. The J gene is TRBJ1-2, the V gene TRBV5-1, with TRBD1 matching over 8 bases. This TCR was sampled from a girl between 2 and 10 years old in good health and CMV-seronegative. Input material: PBMCs. The CDR3 bases are TGCGCCAGCAGCTTGGGGACAGGGAGAGGCTACACCTTC. It yields the protein CASSLGTGRGYTF.